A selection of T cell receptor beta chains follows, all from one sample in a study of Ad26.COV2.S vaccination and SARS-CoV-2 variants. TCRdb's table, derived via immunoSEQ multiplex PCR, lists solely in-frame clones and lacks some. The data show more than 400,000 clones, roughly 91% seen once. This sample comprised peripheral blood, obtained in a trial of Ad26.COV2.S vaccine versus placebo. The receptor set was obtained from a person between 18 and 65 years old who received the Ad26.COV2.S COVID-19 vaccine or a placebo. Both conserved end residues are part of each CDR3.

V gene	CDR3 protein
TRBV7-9	CASSLATDYGYTF
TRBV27	CASMRGQGNQPQHF
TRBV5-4	CASSLVVQDSYEQYF
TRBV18	CASSQTSAQNTGELFF
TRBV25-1	CASSESSQGGEPQHF
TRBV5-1	CASSPGLSYNEQFF
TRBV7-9	CASSHYKNTLVEQYF
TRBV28	CASSLVGREDEKLFF
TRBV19	CASSIGREDEKLFF
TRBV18	CASSLKPNSPLHF
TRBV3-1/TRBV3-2	CASSRGSYEQYF
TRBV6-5	CATRISGGIGQPQHF
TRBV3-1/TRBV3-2	CASSQEARVRGNEQFF
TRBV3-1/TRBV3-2	CASSQPRTSGNYEQYF
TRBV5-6	CASSLSGSGRADEQFF
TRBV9	CASSVASGTGELFF
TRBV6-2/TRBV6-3	CASSPLARGGGEQFF
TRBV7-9	CASSASSGRALEQYF
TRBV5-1	CASSLAGGSYEQYF
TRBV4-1	CASSQLLGGAYNEQFF
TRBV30	CAWSLLGASGTYNEQFF
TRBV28	CASRLTGTVPGYTF
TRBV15	CATSRDRAGGGYHTEAFF
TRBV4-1	CASSQPGRALEQYF
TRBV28	CASSLLTGPNSYEQYF
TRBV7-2	CASSSGTSVSYEQYF
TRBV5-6	CASTIGGGSSYEQYF
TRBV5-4	CASSLFREAITDTQYF
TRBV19	CASSIVGGVGTEAFF
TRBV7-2	CASGLAGPNEQFF
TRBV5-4	CASSLAGANGYTF
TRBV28	CASSFNVGAGNTIYF
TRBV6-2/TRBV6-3	CASSSPTTGVYTDTQYF
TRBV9	CASSVGGGPYNEQFF
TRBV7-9	CASSLALGALDEQYF
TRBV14	CASSPPGTRRDEQFF
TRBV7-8	CASSLVRSRSKNIQYF